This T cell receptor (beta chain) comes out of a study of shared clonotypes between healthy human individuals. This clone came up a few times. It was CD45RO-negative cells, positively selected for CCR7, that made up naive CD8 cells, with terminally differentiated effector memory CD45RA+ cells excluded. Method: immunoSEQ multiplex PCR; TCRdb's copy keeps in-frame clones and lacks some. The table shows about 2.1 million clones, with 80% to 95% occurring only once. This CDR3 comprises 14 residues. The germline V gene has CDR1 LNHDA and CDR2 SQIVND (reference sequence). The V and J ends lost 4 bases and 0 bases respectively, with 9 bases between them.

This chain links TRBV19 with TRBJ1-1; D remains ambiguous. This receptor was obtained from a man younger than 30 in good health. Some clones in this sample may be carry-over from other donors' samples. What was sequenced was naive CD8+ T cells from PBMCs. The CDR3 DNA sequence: TGTGCCAGTAGTAGGAGGGCCCTGAACACTGAAGCTTTCTTT. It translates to CASSRRALNTEAFF.